The table lists the clone carrying this TCR beta chain with many counts. TCRdb re-called the RACE reads through MiXCR, storing one row per CDR3 protein. The profile shows about 70,000 distinct CDR3 sequences, 9.8% of them singletons. These data come from a study of human T cells and chemical hapten exposure. Across the whole study: Patches that contained 0.01% DPC were applied to the upper back and read at 6 days.

Regarding time point: patch test 1, 2 weeks after DPC sensitization. Treatment meaning: therapeutic diphenylcyclopropenone sensitization with weekly scalp DPC. Total RNA was isolated from unfractionated whole blood. The input for sequencing was whole blood, taken in connection with sensitization to the hapten diphenylcyclopropenone (DPC). This receptor was taken from a woman in her thirties or forties with alopecia areata. Some clones in this sample may be carry-over from other donors' samples.

Written as DNA, the CDR3 is TGCGCCAGCAGCTTGTCTGGGACAGGGCAAGAGACCCAGTACTTC. It specifies CASSLSGTGQETQYF. The chain employs TRBV5-1 and TRBJ2-5; 9 bases agree with TRBD1. The germline V gene encodes CDR1 SGHRS and CDR2 YFSETQ. The V and J ends lost 1 base and 2 bases, in that order; junction bases with no gene match: 3. The CDR3 extends over 15 amino acids. The whole variable domain, filled in from reference TRBV5-1 and TRBJ2-5, reads KAGVTQTPRYLIKTRGQQVTLSCSPISGHRSVSWYQQTPGQGLQFLFEYFSETQRNKGNFPGRFSGRQFSNSRSEMNVSTLELGDSALYLCASSLSGTGQETQYFGPGTRLLVL.